The 12 T cell receptor beta chains in this list originate from one sample, sequenced in a study of control samples from healthy donors and cancer patients. Generated by immunoSEQ multiplex PCR, the TCRdb table keeps only in-frame clones and is missing some. The sample carries approximately 150,000 clones, 80% to 95% recorded once. The source material was blood. Receptors originate from a woman in her 30s in good health.

The chain is built from TRBV7-2 and TRBJ1-6; 8 bases are shared with TRBD1. The CDR3 extends over 14 amino acids. CDR1 and CDR2 (germline): SGHTA, FQGNSA. J gave up 8 bases and V 2 bases, and 2 bases lay outside the gene matches. This chain's CDR3 is CASSLQGADSPLHF. CDR3 nucleotide sequence: TGTGCCAGCAGCTTACAGGGGGCCGATTCACCCCTCCACTTT.

V is TRBV5-5 and J is TRBJ1-6; 7 bases are shared with TRBD1. Unmatched junction bases numbered 4, after V lost 2 bases and J lost 5 bases. Germline V gives CDR1 SGHKS, CDR2 YYEKEE (reference sequence). This CDR3 is 15 amino acids long. The CDR3 nucleotides read TGTGCCAGCAGCTTAAGGGGGCTGAATAATTCACCCCTCCACTTT. Encoded protein: CASSLRGLNNSPLHF.

The chain is built from TRBV7-9 and TRBJ2-3; unclear D gene. Germline lookup yields CDR1 SEHNR and CDR2 FQNEAQ (reference sequence). The length of the CDR3 is 17 residues. Trimming shortened V by 4 bases and J by 0 bases, and 17 bases separated the two germline ends. The DNA of the CDR3 is TGTGCCAGCAGCTCAGCCCCTCGCGGAGCTAGCACAGATACGCAGTATTTT. It yields the protein CASSSAPRGASTDTQYF.

This clone was seen only once. This chain joins TRBV5-1 and TRBJ2-5, with 8 bases fitting TRBD1. The junction had 4 bases not matched to a gene; V was cut back by 4 bases and J by 5 bases. Per germline, CDR1 SGHRS and CDR2 YFSETQ. The CDR3 runs 13 residues. The CDR3 region is CASSQGARETQYF. The CDR3 DNA follows: TGCGCCAGCAGCCAGGGGGCCCGGGAGACCCAGTACTTC.

The chain joins TRBV28 to TRBJ1-5; D uncertain. The ends were cut back, 6 bases at V and 7 bases at J, with 19 bases in the middle. There are 15 residues in the CDR3. Per germline, CDR1 MDHEN and CDR2 SYDVKM. The CDR3 here is CASSLGWEVPQPQHF. In DNA form, the CDR3 reads TGTGCCAGCAGCCTAGGGTGGGAGGTTCCCCAGCCCCAGCATTTT. The variable domain in full, completed from reference TRBV28 and TRBJ1-5, reads DVKVTQSSRYLVKRTGEKVFLECVQDMDHENMFWYRQDPGLGLRLIYFSYDVKMKEKGDIPEGYSVSREKKERFSLILESASTNQTSMYLCASSLGWEVPQPQHFGDGTRLSIL.

This clone was seen just once. J is TRBJ2-5 and V is TRBV10-3; 9 positions agree with TRBD1. V gave up 5 bases and J gave up 5 bases; unmatched junction bases: 9. The CDR3 is 15 amino acids. Germline assignment: CDR1 ENHRY and CDR2 SYGVKD. The CDR3: CAISKGQGRLETQYF. The CDR3, as DNA: TGTGCCATCAGTAAGGGACAGGGTAGGTTGGAGACCCAGTACTTC.

The chain couples TRBV9 to TRBJ2-7; D gene unclear. The CDR3 has 15 residues. CDR1 and CDR2 from the germline V gene are SGDLS and YYNGEE. The V and J ends lost 4 bases and 9 bases respectively, with 23 bases between them. This chain's CDR3 is CASSISPGPLPVQYF. The CDR3, as DNA: TGTGCCAGCAGCATCTCCCCGGGCCCCCTTCCTGTGCAGTACTTC.

The V call is TRBV29-1, the J call TRBJ1-4, with 9 bases that match TRBD1. With 6 bases clipped from V and 6 bases from J, the junction kept 8 bases outside the gene matches. Germline V CDR1 and CDR2: SQVTM, ANQGSEA. The CDR3 consists of 14 residues. DNA of the CDR3: TGCAGCGTCGACACAGGGGGCGAGGATGAAAAACTGTTTTTT. Its protein is CSVDTGGEDEKLFF.

A remark on this clone: Distinct nucleotide sequences in the sample also encode this CDR3. The chain has TRBV7-2 and TRBJ1-1; no firm D call. The ends were cut back, 0 bases at V and 1 base at J, with 3 bases in the middle. The CDR3 is 13 residues long. Looked up from germline, CDR1 is SGHTA and CDR2 is FQGNSA. The CDR3 nucleotides read TGTGCCAGCAGCTTAGCAGGGAACACTGAAGCTTTCTTT. Residues: CASSLAGNTEAFF.

This chain uses TRBV7-2 with TRBJ1-1, with D perhaps TRBD1 (5 bases). Germline assignment: CDR1 SGHTA and CDR2 FQGNSA. The CDR3 is made up of 15 amino acids. V lost 5 bases, J lost 5 bases, and 18 bases lay in between. The CDR3 region is CASSPIVSGTTEAFF. The CDR3, as DNA: TGTGCCAGCAGCCCCATTGTGAGCGGGACGACTGAAGCTTTCTTT.

The rearrangement joins TRBV28 to TRBJ1-2; the match to TRBD1 covers 12 bases. J gave up 8 bases and V 6 bases, and 13 bases lay outside the gene matches. CDR1 and CDR2 from the germline V gene are MDHEN and SYDVKM. The CDR3 loop spans 16 amino acids. In DNA, the CDR3 is TGTGCCAGCAGACAAGGGACAGGGGGCGTAATAGGGGGCTACACCTTC. Its translation: CASRQGTGGVIGGYTF.

V and J are TRBV3-1 (or the pseudogene TRBV3-2) and TRBJ2-2; a weak D match, TRBD2 (5 bases). Germline V gene lookup returns CDR1 LGHDT and CDR2 YNNKEL (reference sequence). CDR3 length: 15 residues. Between the trimmed V and J ends, which lost 0 bases and 5 bases, there was a span of 10 bases. CDR3 sequence: CASSQEGGRTGELFF. DNA for the CDR3: TGTGCCAGCAGCCAAGAAGGAGGTAGGACCGGGGAGCTGTTTTTT.